This T cell receptor beta chain was recorded in a study of radiation and T cells in renal cell carcinoma. Study details: Nephrectomy followed 15 Gy stereotactic body radiation by 4 weeks. Findings and limits, study-wide: Without pretreatment biopsies, baseline tumor clonotype presence was undetermined.

The CDR3 extends over 15 amino acids. The V and J ends lost 1 base and 5 bases respectively, with 11 bases between them. CDR1 is SGHTA, CDR2 FQGNSA, per germline. The repertoire was sequenced with immunoSEQ multiplex PCR; TCRdb's copy has only in-frame clones and lacks some. The profile shows more than 100,000 clones, 85% to 90% of them singletons. This clone was detected only once. Antigen specificity is unknown. Time point given: blood 2 weeks post-SBRT. As for treatment: 15 Gy SBRT to primary tumor, nephrectomy 4 weeks later. Radiation-treated patients gave blood at baseline, week 2 and week 4. The patient's renal cell carcinoma had clear cell pathology.

The source material was blood, sampled from a patient whose treatment included radiotherapy and nephrectomy. This rearrangement joins TRBV7-2 to TRBJ1-4; D not resolved. This TCR was sampled from a woman in her 70s with renal cell carcinoma. Written as DNA, the CDR3 is TGTGCCAGCAGCTTAGATAGCAACAGAAATGAAAAACTGTTTTTT. Protein product: CASSLDSNRNEKLFF.